This T cell receptor beta chain stems from a study of cytomegalovirus exposure and HLA in healthy donors. As for the study in general: The 110 or so validation repertoires, a later analysis reported, used the same platform as the 666 first-cohort repertoires.

Study results and limitations: There were a few CMV-associated chains whose specificity for CMV antigens was confirmed in vitro. Among TCR beta chains, those listed as cytomegalovirus-associated numbered approximately 150.

The CDR3 loop spans 15 amino acids. Comments on this clone: The antigen is unknown.

Here immunoSEQ multiplex PCR was the method, and the copy in TCRdb shows in-frame clones only, minus some. The data contain some 170,000 clones, approximately 86% of them singletons. The donors were part of the validation cohort, which consisted of about 120 subjects and was separate from the first cohort of 666 subjects. This clonotype was obtained from a man between 18 and 29 years old in good health and CMV-seropositive. The chain couples TRBV12-1 to TRBJ1-2; the table's D call, TRBD1, has no DNA check behind it. TRBV12-1 is a pseudogene locus. Sequencing input: PBMCs. The CDR3 region has the DNA TGTGCCAGCAGCTTGCGGGACAGGGTCTTTAAGGGCTACACCTTC. The encoded protein is CASSLRDRVFKGYTF.